Each of the 16 T cell receptor gamma chains below was sequenced from the same sample in a study of intestinal T cells in coeliac disease. TRG repertoires were amplified with LymphoTrack primers from 150 to 200 ng of biopsy DNA. TCRdb re-called clones from the multiplex PCR reads using CATT. The data contain 880 or so gamma-chain clones, about half of them singletons. Genomic DNA came from ten 5-µm formalin-fixed paraffin-embedded scrolls per case. The sequenced sample was a duodenal biopsy. The origin of the receptors is a human donor with celiac disease.

Only a few counts were recorded for this clone. This chain links TRGV10 with TRGJ1 or TRGJ2. TRGV10 is noted as an ORF with a role that remains uncertain. CDR3 length: 15 amino acids. V lost 8 bases, J lost 4 bases, and 15 bases stayed unmatched. DNA for the CDR3: TGTGCTGCGTGGGAGTTAACAAGAGAATATTATAAGAAACTCTTT. It specifies CAAWELTREYYKKLF.

By share, this clone counts as hyperexpanded. The genes are TRGV9 and TRGJP2. CDR1 is GITISATS and CDR2 is ISYDGTV in the germline V gene (reference sequence). This CDR3 comprises 14 residues. The V and J ends lost 6 bases and 3 bases, in that order; junction bases with no gene match: 7. CDR3 in DNA: TGTGCCTTGTGGACTCTACGTAGTGATTGGATCAAGACGTTT. As protein: CALWTLRSDWIKTF.

This chain joins TRGV2 and TRGJP1. Germline loops: CDR1 EGSNGY, CDR2 YDSYNSKV. V gave up 10 bases and J gave up 3 bases; unmatched junction bases: 5. The length of the CDR3 is 12 residues. The CDR3 DNA reads as TGTGCCACGCCTCCCACTGGTTGGTTCAAGATATTT. It encodes CATPPTGWFKIF.

This clone occurred a few times. The rearrangement links TRGV10 to TRGJ1 or TRGJ2. TRGV10 is flagged as an ORF with uncertain function. This CDR3 comprises 13 residues. V dropped 8 bases and J dropped 6; count of bases not matched to a gene: 11. The CDR3 here is CAAWDCRGYKKLF. The CDR3, as DNA: TGTGCTGCGTGGGATTGCAGGGGTTATAAGAAACTCTTT.

With regard to this clone: The protein that TCRdb holds for this DNA derives from a much larger clone and differs from the translated DNA at residue 5, which likely indicates a read error; the protein shown here is translated from the DNA. The chain employs TRGV2 and TRGJP1. Germline CDR1 EGSNGY, CDR2 YDSYNSKV. CDR3 length equals 16 residues. The CDR3 region has the DNA TGTGCCACCTGGGGCGGGCGATATACCACTGGTTGGTTCAAGATATTT. Its protein product is CATWGGRYTTGWFKIF.

The CDR3 bases are TGTGCCTTGTGGGAGGCTGGGCCCAAGCCGAATTATTATAAGAAACTCTTT. Amino acid sequence: CALWEAGPKPNYYKKLF. The chain has TRGV9 and TRGJ1 or TRGJ2. V trimming: 2 bases; J trimming: 0 bases; junction bases outside the gene matches: 13. Germline lookup yields CDR1 GITISATS and CDR2 ISYDGTV (reference sequence). There are 17 residues in the CDR3.

The V and J genes are TRGV11 and TRGJP1. TRGV11 is annotated as an ORF whose role is uncertain. The junction had 22 bases not matched to a gene; V was cut back by 9 bases and J by 12 bases. CDR3 length equals 16 residues. CDR3 nucleotide sequence: TGTGCCTGCTGGTCCGTGCGGTACCACTGGCTTGGGTTCAAGATATTT. This gives the protein CACWSVRYHWLGFKIF.

The gene calls are TRGV4 and TRGJ1 or TRGJ2. Germline V lookup: CDR1 EGSTGY, CDR2 YDSYTSSV. V was clipped by 0 bases and J by 10 bases; unmatched bases: 9. The CDR3 totals 13 residues. In DNA form, the CDR3 reads TGTGCCACCTGGGATGGGCCCGATATCAAGAAACTCTTT. Protein product: CATWDGPDIKKLF.

Points on this clone: A read error is the likely source, as a far larger clone sits one nucleotide away. Other DNA sequences in the same sample also yield this CDR3. The chain has TRGV2 and TRGJP2. Germline CDR1 EGSNGY, CDR2 YDSYNSKV. This CDR3 comprises 14 residues. The DNA of the CDR3 is TGTGCCACCTGGGACGGTAGTAGCGATTGGATCAAGACGTTT. Translating gives CATWDGSSDWIKTF.

In this sample, this clone is large. The sample holds other DNA sequences that translate to the same CDR3. This chain joins TRGV8 and TRGJ1 or TRGJ2. CDR1 is VENAVY and CDR2 is YDSYNSRV in the germline V gene. CDR3 length: 10 residues. Losses at the gene ends were 0 bases for V and 12 bases for J; bases not matched to a gene: 2. CDR3 in DNA: TGTGCCACCTGGGATAGGGGGAAACTCTTT. It translates to CATWDRGKLF.

V gene TRGV3 combines with J gene TRGJ1 or TRGJ2. The germline V gene has CDR1 VTNTFY and CDR2 YDVSTARD (reference sequence). V lost 3 bases and J lost 6; bases outside the gene matches: 11. CDR3 length: 14 amino acids. The CDR3 DNA reads as TGTGCCACCTGGGACGAGGCTGAAGGTTATAAGAAACTCTTT. This codes for CATWDEAEGYKKLF.

The chain carries TRGV4 and TRGJ1 or TRGJ2. V lost 0 bases to trimming and J lost 7 bases; unmatched junction nucleotides: 6. This CDR3 has 13 amino acids. The germline V gene has CDR1 EGSTGY and CDR2 YDSYTSSV. The CDR3 DNA reads TGTGCCACCTGGGATGGGCCCCGATATAAGAAACTCTTT. This translates into CATWDGPRYKKLF.

This clone was detected a few times. TCRdb attributes to this sequence the protein of a much larger clone, which differs from the DNA translation at residue 3; a read error is likely, and the protein displayed is translated from the DNA. CDR3 in DNA: TGTGCCGCCTGGGACAGCCTTTATTATAAGAAACTCTTT. This codes for CAAWDSLYYKKLF. The chain is built from TRGV4 and TRGJ1 or TRGJ2. From germline, CDR1 is EGSTGY and CDR2 YDSYTSSV. The CDR3 spans 13 residues.

This clone occurred a few times. The genes are TRGV3 and TRGJ1 or TRGJ2. CDR3 size: 12 residues. Germline CDR1 and CDR2: VTNTFY and YDVSTARD (reference sequence). With V trimmed by 3 bases and J by 12 bases, 11 bases remained unmatched. The CDR3 coding sequence is TGTGCCACCTGGGACCCCCGGGGTATGAAACTCTTT. It specifies CATWDPRGMKLF.

The chain has TRGV8 and TRGJ1 or TRGJ2. The CDR3 runs to 11 residues. Germline CDR1 VENAVY, CDR2 YDSYNSRV. V dropped 6 bases and J dropped 12; count of bases not matched to a gene: 11. In DNA, the CDR3 is TGTGCCACCTGGCCCCGTCTTCGGAAACTCTTT. Protein sequence: CATWPRLRKLF.

The chain couples TRGV3 to TRGJP2. Germline loops: CDR1 VTNTFY, CDR2 YDVSTARD (reference sequence). This CDR3 is 15 amino acids long. The CDR3: CAPGTAVSSDWIKTF. CDR3 coding DNA: TGTGCACCTGGGACAGCAGTGAGTAGTGATTGGATCAAGACGTTT.